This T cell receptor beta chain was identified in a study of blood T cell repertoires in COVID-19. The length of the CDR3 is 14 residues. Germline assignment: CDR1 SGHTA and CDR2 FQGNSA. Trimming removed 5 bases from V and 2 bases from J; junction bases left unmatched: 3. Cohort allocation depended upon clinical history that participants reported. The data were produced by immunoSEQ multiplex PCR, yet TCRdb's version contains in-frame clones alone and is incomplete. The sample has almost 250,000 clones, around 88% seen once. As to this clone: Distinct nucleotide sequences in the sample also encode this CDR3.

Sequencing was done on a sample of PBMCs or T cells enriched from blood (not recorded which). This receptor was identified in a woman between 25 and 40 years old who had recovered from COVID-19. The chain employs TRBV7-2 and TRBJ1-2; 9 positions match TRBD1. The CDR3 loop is CASSLGQGNYGYTF. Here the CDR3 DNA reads TGTGCCAGCAGCCTTGGACAGGGGAACTATGGCTACACCTTC.